This T cell receptor (beta chain) comes out of a study of human T cells and chemical hapten exposure. Study results and caveats: Versus controls, expanded TCRs had significantly more large CDR3 similarity clusters.

The CDR3 covers 12 residues. Germline loops: CDR1 SQVTM, CDR2 ANQGSEA. V shed 7 bases and J shed 7 bases, with 16 bases lying between them. A note on this clonotype: Its antigen is unknown.

TCRdb itself ran the RACE reads through MiXCR, one entry per CDR3 protein. The sample holds some 340,000 distinct CDR3 sequences, under 8% seen once. Time point here: patch test 1, 2 weeks after DPC sensitization. Treatment reported: therapeutic diphenylcyclopropenone sensitization with weekly scalp DPC. Prior to application of each patch test, blood was drawn. The specimen was whole blood, collected in connection with sensitization to the hapten diphenylcyclopropenone (DPC). The clonotype comes from a woman under 30 with alopecia areata. Some clones in this sample may be carry-over from other donors' samples. The chain joins TRBV29-1 to TRBJ2-5; D is possibly TRBD2 (6 bases). CDR3 nucleotide sequence: TGCAGCGCTGGGACTTTCCAGGGGACCCAGTACTTC. It encodes CSAGTFQGTQYF.